A single sample is the source of the 19 T cell receptor beta chains below, sequenced in a study of cytomegalovirus exposure and HLA in healthy donors. This PCR relied on a set of 60 Vbeta primers and 13 Jbeta primers. This table comes from immunoSEQ multiplex PCR, and its TCRdb copy is limited to in-frame clones, with some not included. The data contain approximately 130,000 clones, around 82% of them seen just once; the ten biggest clones take up around 1.2%. Sequenced sample: PBMCs. Receptors were obtained from a man aged 45-60 years in good health and CMV-seronegative.

The chain couples TRBV27 to TRBJ2-2, with TRBD2 matching 8 bases. This CDR3 contains 14 residues. J lost 3 bases, V lost 6 bases, and 3 bases had no gene match. Germline V CDR1 and CDR2: MNHEY, SMNVEV (reference sequence). The chain's CDR3 is CASSTSGYTGELFF. Here the CDR3 DNA reads TGTGCCAGCAGCACTAGCGGTTACACCGGGGAGCTGTTTTTT.

The chain links TRBV29-1 to TRBJ1-1, with D tentatively TRBD1 (6 bases). There are 14 residues in the CDR3. V lost 6 bases and J 4 bases, leaving 18 bases between the germline ends. Germline V gives CDR1 SQVTM, CDR2 ANQGSEA. The CDR3 sequence is CSVSKEVGGTEAFF. The CDR3 bases are TGCAGCGTCTCAAAGGAGGTAGGGGGCACTGAAGCTTTCTTT.

CDR3 DNA sequence: TGCGCCAGCAGTCCCAAAGAGGGAGGGCCCCGAAGAGGCTCCTACAATGAGCAGTTCTTC. Translation: CASSPKEGGPRRGSYNEQFF. The genes are TRBV23-1 and TRBJ2-1; 7 bases fit TRBD2. TRBV23-1 is placed among ORFs of uncertain function. CDR3 length: 20 amino acids. J was trimmed by 0 bases and V by 4 bases; bases with no gene match: 18.

The rearrangement uses TRBV29-1 and TRBJ2-7, with D possibly matching TRBD1 (6 bases). The CDR3 spans 14 residues. Germline V lookup: CDR1 SQVTM, CDR2 ANQGSEA. V was clipped by 7 bases and J by 0 bases, with 16 bases between them. Written as DNA, the CDR3 is TGCAGCGCCAAGACAGGAACTACCTCCTACGAGCAGTACTTC. Encoded protein: CSAKTGTTSYEQYF.

J is TRBJ2-2 and V is TRBV10-3; D is perhaps TRBD1 (5 bases). CDR3 length equals 14 residues. Germline lookup yields CDR1 ENHRY and CDR2 SYGVKD. V was clipped by 5 bases and J by 0 bases, with 7 bases between them. CDR3 sequence: CAISWTTNTGELFF. The DNA of the CDR3 is TGTGCCATCAGTTGGACAACGAACACCGGGGAGCTGTTTTTT.

The chain is built from TRBV7-9 and TRBJ1-1; D unclear. In germline, CDR1 is SEHNR, CDR2 FQNEAQ (reference sequence). The V end was cut by 5 bases, the J end by 6 bases, with 4 bases between. CDR3 length: 10 amino acids. The CDR3 DNA reads as TGTGCCAGCAGCGTCGCTGAAGCTTTCTTT. Translated, it gives CASSVAEAFF.

This clone turned up a few times. The genes are TRBV27 and TRBJ2-6; tentatively, D is TRBD1 (6 bases). Germline values: CDR1 MNHEY, CDR2 SMNVEV (reference sequence). The CDR3 runs to 16 residues. Trimming stripped 4 bases from V and 0 bases from J, with 10 bases between. The chain's CDR3 is CASSSTGYSGANVLTF. In DNA form, the CDR3 reads TGTGCCAGCAGTTCCACAGGGTACTCTGGGGCCAACGTCCTGACTTTC.

This chain uses TRBV4-2 with TRBJ2-2; TRBD2 agrees at 10 bases. The CDR3 runs to 17 residues. V shed 3 bases and J 2 bases; nucleotides not matched to a gene: 6. The germline CDR1 and CDR2 sequences are LGHNA and YNFKEQ. CDR3: CASSQFLAGVNTGELFF. The CDR3 DNA sequence: TGTGCCAGCAGCCAGTTCCTAGCGGGAGTCAACACCGGGGAGCTGTTTTTT.

The rearrangement joins TRBV27 to TRBJ2-2; perhaps TRBD2 as D (6 bases). This CDR3 has 14 residues. Per germline, CDR1 MNHEY and CDR2 SMNVEV (reference sequence). The V gene lost 8 bases and the J gene lost 2 bases, with 12 bases spanning the gap. The CDR3 bases are TGTGCCAGCGCGGGGTGGGGTAACACCGGGGAGCTGTTTTTT. Translated, it gives CASAGWGNTGELFF.

The gene calls are TRBV19 and TRBJ2-5, with 10 bases identical to TRBD1. The germline gives CDR1 LNHDA, CDR2 SQIVND (reference sequence). The CDR3 has 13 residues. V lost 5 bases to trimming and J lost 5 bases; unmatched junction nucleotides: 2. The CDR3 nucleotides read TGTGCCAGTAGTGCGGGACAGGGGGAGACCCAGTACTTC. It codes for CASSAGQGETQYF.

This chain joins TRBV27 and TRBJ2-3, with 9 nucleotides matching TRBD1. The germline V gene has CDR1 MNHEY and CDR2 SMNVEV (reference sequence). After removal of 1 base from V and 1 base from J, the junction contained 3 bases not matched to a gene. The CDR3 length is 16 residues. The DNA for the CDR3 is TGTGCCAGCAGTTTATTCGGACAGGGGCGCACAGATACGCAGTATTTT. The encoded protein is CASSLFGQGRTDTQYF.

The chain uses TRBV5-1 and TRBJ2-5, with 10 bases that match TRBD2. With the DNA end fitting TRBJ2-7 better, the J assignment may be wrong. CDR1 is SGHRS, CDR2 YFSETQ, per germline. The CDR3 sequence is 16 residues long. CDR3 sequence (DNA): TGCGCCAGCAGCTTGGGCACTAGCGGGGTAACCTACGAGCAGTACTTC. Amino acids: CASSLGTSGVTYEQYF.

This chain connects TRBV11-3 to TRBJ2-3; D unclear. Deletions cut 3 bases from V and 2 bases from J, with 6 bases between. The CDR3 contains 13 residues. The germline CDR1 and CDR2 sequences are SGHNT and YENEEA. In nucleotides, the CDR3 is TGTGCCAGCAGCTTGAGATCCACAGATACGCAGTATTTT. Amino acids: CASSLRSTDTQYF. Complete variable domain (other parts from reference TRBV11-3 and TRBJ2-3): EAGVVQSPRYKIIEKKQPVAFWCNPISGHNTLYWYLQNLGQGPELLIRYENEEAVDDSQLPKDRFSAERLKGVDSTLKIQPAELGDSAVYLCASSLRSTDTQYFGPGTRLTVL.

This clone was picked up a small number of times. The chain couples TRBV10-1 to TRBJ2-7, with D perhaps matching TRBD1 (5 bases). The CDR3 is 17 amino acids. CDR1 and CDR2 (germline): WNHNN, SYGVQD (reference sequence). The chain's CDR3 is CASPRVPRGAKIGEQYF. Written as DNA, the CDR3 is TGCGCTAGCCCGAGAGTCCCCCGTGGGGCAAAGATAGGCGAGCAGTACTTC.

The rearrangement joins TRBV7-2 to TRBJ1-1; TRBD1 matches at 8 bases. CDR3 length: 14 residues. In germline, CDR1 is SGHTA, CDR2 FQGNSA. With V trimmed by 3 bases and J by 1 base, 1 base remained unmatched. The CDR3 nucleotides read TGTGCCAGCAGCTTGACAGGGGAGAACACTGAAGCTTTCTTT. It is translated as CASSLTGENTEAFF.

This clone has only a few counts. The V gene is TRBV28, the J gene TRBJ2-7; 8 nucleotides line up with TRBD2. V shed 8 bases and J 5 bases; nucleotides not matched to a gene: 14. The CDR3 spans 15 residues. Germline CDR1 and CDR2: MDHEN and SYDVKM. CDR3 DNA sequence: TGTGCCAGCGGAGGCGGGAGAGCGGGGGCTAACGAGCAGTACTTC. Amino acids: CASGGGRAGANEQYF.

This clone was observed a handful of times. The chain employs TRBV10-1 and TRBJ2-3; no firm D call. The CDR3 has 12 residues. Germline CDR1 and CDR2: WNHNN and SYGVQD (reference sequence). With 4 bases removed from V and 0 bases from J, the gap between germline ends came to 2 bases. The CDR3 sequence is CASSASTDTQYF. For the CDR3, the DNA is TGCGCCAGCAGTGCTAGCACAGATACGCAGTATTTT.

This rearrangement joins TRBV7-8 to TRBJ2-5; maybe TRBD2 (5 bases). Germline CDR1 reads SGHVS; CDR2 reads FQNEAQ. V dropped 5 bases and J dropped 1 base, with 11 bases sitting between them. The length of the CDR3 is 14 residues. The DNA for the CDR3 is TGTGCCAGCAGCCTACGGCGGGCCCAAGAGACCCAGTACTTC. Its protein is CASSLRRAQETQYF.

The count of this clone is one. This chain links TRBV5-1 with TRBJ2-2, with 8 bases that match TRBD1. CDR3 length equals 15 residues. Looked up from germline, CDR1 is SGHRS and CDR2 is YFSETQ. V lost 2 bases, J lost 1 base, and 1 base stayed unmatched. The CDR3 DNA follows: TGCGCCAGCAGCTTAGGGACAGGGAACACCGGGGAGCTGTTTTTT. Protein sequence: CASSLGTGNTGELFF.